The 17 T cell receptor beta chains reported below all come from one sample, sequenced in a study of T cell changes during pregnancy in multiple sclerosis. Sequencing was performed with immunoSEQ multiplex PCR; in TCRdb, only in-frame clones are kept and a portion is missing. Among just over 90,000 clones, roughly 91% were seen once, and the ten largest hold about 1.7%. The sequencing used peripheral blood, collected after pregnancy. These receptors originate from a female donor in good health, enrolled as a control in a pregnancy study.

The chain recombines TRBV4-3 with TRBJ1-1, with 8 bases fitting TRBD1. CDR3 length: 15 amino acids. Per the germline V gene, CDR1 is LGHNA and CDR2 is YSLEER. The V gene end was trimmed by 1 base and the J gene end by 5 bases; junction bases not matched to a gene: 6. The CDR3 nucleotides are TGCGCCAGCAGCCAAGGGAGGGACAGGACTACTGAAGCTTTCTTT. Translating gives CASSQGRDRTTEAFF.

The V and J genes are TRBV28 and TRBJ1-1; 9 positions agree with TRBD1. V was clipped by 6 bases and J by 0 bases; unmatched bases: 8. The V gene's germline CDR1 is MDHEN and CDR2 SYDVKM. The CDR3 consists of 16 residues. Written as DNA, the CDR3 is TGTGCCAGCAGCTCTCCGGACAGGGGAATGAACACTGAAGCTTTCTTT. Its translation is CASSSPDRGMNTEAFF.

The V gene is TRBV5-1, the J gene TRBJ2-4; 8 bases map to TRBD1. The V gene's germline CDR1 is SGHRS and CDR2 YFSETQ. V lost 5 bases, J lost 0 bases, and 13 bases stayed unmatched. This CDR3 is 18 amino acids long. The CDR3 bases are TGCGCCAGCAGGGAAGGACAGGGCACCCTACTAGCCAAAAACATTCAGTACTTC. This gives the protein CASREGQGTLLAKNIQYF.

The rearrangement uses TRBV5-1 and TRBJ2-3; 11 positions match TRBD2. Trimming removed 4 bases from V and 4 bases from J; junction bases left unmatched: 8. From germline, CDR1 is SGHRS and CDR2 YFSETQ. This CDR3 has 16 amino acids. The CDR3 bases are TGCGCCAGCAGCCCGCCTAGCGGGGGGAGCCCAGATACGCAGTATTTT. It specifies CASSPPSGGSPDTQYF.

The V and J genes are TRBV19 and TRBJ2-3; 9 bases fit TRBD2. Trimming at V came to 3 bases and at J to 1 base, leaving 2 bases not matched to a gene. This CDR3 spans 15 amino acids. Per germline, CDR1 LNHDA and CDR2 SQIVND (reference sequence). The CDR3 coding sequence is TGTGCCAGTAGTATTGTAGCGGGGGGCACAGATACGCAGTATTTT. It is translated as CASSIVAGGTDTQYF.

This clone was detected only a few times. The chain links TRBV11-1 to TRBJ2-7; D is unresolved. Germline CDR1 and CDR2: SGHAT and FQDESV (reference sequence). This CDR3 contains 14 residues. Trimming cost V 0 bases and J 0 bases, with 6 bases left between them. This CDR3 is CASSLADFSYEQYF. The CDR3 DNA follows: TGTGCCAGCAGCTTAGCAGACTTCTCCTACGAGCAGTACTTC. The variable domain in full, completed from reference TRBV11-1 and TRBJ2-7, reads EAEVAQSPRYKITEKSQAVAFWCDPISGHATLYWYRQILGQGPELLVQFQDESVVDDSQLPKDRFSAERLKGVDSTLKIQPAELGDSAMYLCASSLADFSYEQYFGPGTRLTVT.

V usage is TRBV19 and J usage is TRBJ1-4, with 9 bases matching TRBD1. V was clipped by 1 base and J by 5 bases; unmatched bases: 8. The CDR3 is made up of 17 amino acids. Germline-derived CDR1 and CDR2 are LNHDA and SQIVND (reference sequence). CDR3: CASSIVRAGTGNEKLFF. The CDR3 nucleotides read TGTGCCAGTAGTATAGTCAGAGCCGGGACAGGGAATGAAAAACTGTTTTTT.

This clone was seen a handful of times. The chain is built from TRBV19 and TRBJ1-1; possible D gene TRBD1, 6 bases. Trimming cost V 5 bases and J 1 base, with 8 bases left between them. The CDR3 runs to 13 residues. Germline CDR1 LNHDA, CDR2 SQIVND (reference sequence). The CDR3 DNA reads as TGTGCCAGTAGTGGCAGGGGGAACACTGAAGCTTTCTTT. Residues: CASSGRGNTEAFF.

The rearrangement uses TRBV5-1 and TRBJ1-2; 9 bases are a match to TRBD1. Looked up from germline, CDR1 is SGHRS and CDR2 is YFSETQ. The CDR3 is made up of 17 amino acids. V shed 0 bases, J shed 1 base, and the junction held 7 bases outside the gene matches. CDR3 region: CASSLGPTGGGNYGYTF. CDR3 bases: TGCGCCAGCAGCTTGGGGCCGACAGGGGGTGGTAACTATGGCTACACCTTC.

The CDR3 nucleotides read TGTGCCAGCAGCTTAGTGGTTGGCGGCCTCAATCAGCCCCAGCATTTT. Translated: CASSLVVGGLNQPQHF. This chain links TRBV7-8 with TRBJ1-5; no reliable D call. The CDR3 is 16 residues long. CDR1 is SGHVS and CDR2 is FQNEAQ in the germline V gene. V lost 1 base and J lost 3, with 13 bases in between.

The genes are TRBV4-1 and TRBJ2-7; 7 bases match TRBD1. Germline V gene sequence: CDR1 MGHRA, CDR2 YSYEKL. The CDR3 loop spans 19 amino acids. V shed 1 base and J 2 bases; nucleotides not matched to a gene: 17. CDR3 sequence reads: CASSQATRPGTVGPYEQYF. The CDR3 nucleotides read TGCGCCAGCAGCCAAGCGACGAGGCCCGGGACAGTGGGACCCTACGAGCAGTACTTC.

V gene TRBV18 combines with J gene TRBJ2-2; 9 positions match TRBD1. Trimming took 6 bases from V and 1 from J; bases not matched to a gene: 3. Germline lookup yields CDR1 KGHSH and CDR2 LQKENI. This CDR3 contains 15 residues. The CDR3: CASSGGQGNTGELFF. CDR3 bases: TGTGCCAGCTCCGGGGGACAGGGGAACACCGGGGAGCTGTTTTTT.

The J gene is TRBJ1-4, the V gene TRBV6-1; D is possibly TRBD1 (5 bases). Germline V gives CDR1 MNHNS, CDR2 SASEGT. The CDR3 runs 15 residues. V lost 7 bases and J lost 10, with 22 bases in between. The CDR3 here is CASISGTSSEVKLFF. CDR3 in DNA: TGTGCCAGCATCTCCGGGACTTCAAGTGAGGTAAAACTGTTTTTT.

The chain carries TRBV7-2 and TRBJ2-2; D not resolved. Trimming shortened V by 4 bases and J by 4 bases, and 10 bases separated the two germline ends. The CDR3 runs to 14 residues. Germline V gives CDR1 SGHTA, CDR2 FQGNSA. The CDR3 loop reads CASSSRAPTGELFF. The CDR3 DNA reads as TGTGCCAGCAGCTCCCGAGCACCCACCGGGGAGCTGTTTTTT.

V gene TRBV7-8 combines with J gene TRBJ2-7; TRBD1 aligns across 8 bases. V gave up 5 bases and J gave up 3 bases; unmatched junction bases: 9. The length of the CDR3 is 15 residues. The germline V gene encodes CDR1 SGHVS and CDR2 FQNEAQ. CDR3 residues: CASSLTWTGIYEQYF. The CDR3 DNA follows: TGTGCCAGCAGCCTTACCTGGACAGGGATCTACGAGCAGTACTTC. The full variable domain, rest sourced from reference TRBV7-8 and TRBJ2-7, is GAGVSQSPRYKVAKRGQDVALRCDPISGHVSLFWYQQALGQGPEFLTYFQNEAQLDKSGLPSDRFFAERPEGSVSTLKIQRTQQEDSAVYLCASSLTWTGIYEQYFGPGTRLTVT.

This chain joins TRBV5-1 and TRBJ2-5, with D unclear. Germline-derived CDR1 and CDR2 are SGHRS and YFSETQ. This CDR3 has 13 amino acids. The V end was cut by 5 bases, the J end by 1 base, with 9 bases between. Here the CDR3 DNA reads TGCGCCAGCAGGCCCCAGGTCCAAGAGACCCAGTACTTC. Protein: CASRPQVQETQYF.

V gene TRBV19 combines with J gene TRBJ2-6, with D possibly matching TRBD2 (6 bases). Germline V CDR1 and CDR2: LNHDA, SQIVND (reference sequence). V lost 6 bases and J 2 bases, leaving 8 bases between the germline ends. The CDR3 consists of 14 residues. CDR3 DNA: TGTGCCAGTAGGGAGGGGACTGGGGCCAACGTCCTGACTTTC. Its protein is CASREGTGANVLTF.